This TCR beta chain was recovered during a study of cytomegalovirus exposure and HLA in healthy donors. As for this clone: Its antigen remains unidentified.

The PCR made use of 60 Vbeta and 13 Jbeta primers. The method was immunoSEQ multiplex PCR; TCRdb's version includes in-frame clones alone and lacks a portion of them. Here the sample spans 80,000 to 100,000 clones, 80% to 90% being singletons. The germline V gene encodes CDR1 SEHNR and CDR2 FQNEAQ (reference sequence). Trimming removed 2 bases from V and 7 bases from J, with 9 bases in between. The CDR3 spans 12 residues. Overall study findings and caveats: In a later analysis, CMV-associated beta chains were mostly HLA-associated, it appeared. Reportedly, a later analysis found an Asian-associated ancestry cluster had fewer N-insertions than the approximately 670-donor mean.

The TCR comes from a man between 40 and 49 years old in good health and CMV-seronegative. The chain combines TRBV7-9 with TRBJ2-7; D perhaps matches TRBD1 (5 bases). Sequencing was done on a sample of PBMCs. CDR3 loop: CASSLLQGEQYF. The DNA for the CDR3 is TGTGCCAGCAGCTTACTGCAGGGAGAGCAGTACTTC.